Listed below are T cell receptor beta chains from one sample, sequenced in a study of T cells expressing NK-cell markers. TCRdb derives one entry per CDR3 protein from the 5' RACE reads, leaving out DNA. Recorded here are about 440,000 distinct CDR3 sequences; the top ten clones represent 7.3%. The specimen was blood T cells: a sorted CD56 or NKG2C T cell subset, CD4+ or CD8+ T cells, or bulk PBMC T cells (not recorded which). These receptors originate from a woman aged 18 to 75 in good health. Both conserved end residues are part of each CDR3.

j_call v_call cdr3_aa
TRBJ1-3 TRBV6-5 CASSSWISGNTIYF
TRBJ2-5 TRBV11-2 CASSARLEHQQTQYF
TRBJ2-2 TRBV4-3 CASSSYLTGIAGELFF
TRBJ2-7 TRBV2 CASKRTGLLPPYEQYF
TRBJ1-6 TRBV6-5 CASSYPDSPLHF
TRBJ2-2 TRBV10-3 CAISGGRSDTGELFF
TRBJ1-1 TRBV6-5 CASSYSKAENTEAFF
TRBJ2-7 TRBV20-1 CSARPTGVYEQYF
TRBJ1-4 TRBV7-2 CASRLTGTREKLFF
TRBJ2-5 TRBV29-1 CSAGGGRRVETQYF
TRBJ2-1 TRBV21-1 CASSKTRWGRSSYNEQFF
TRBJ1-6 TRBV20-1 CSASSPVGANSPLHF
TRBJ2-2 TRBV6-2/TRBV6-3 CASSSLRLAGVFGELFF
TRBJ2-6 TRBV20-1 CSARVGHPGTNVLTF
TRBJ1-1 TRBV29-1 CSGGGGNTEAFF
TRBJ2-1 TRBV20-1 CSARDPPRPENNEQFF
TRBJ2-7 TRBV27 CASSPRGASSYEQYF
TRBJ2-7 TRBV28 CASSLLQNYEQYF
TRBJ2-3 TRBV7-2 CASSWRGDTQYF
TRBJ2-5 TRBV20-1 CSARTLETQYF
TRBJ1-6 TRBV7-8 CASSSQANGNSPLHF
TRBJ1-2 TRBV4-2 CASSQNRDSAYGYTF
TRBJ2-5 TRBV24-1 CATSDSSGRVLPPQTQYF
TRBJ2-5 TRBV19 CASRTRDQETQYF
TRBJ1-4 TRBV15 CATSSRTGSNEKLFF
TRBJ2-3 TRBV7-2 CASALGLTDTQYF
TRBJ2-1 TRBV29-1 CSGLRLAGLPNEQFF
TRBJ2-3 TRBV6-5 CASSFLLAGDSTDTQYF
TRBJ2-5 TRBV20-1 CSANSGGWETQYF
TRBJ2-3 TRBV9 CASSARQGGIGTDTQYF
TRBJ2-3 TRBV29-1 CSAEGGEADTQYF
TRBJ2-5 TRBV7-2 CASGTSGGAWETQYF
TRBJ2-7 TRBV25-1 CASSEISGGEGEQYF
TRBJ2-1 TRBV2 CASNTASGAGGEQFF
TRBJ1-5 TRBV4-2 CASSPQGIYQPQHF
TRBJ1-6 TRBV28 CASSFSSGTGNSPLHF
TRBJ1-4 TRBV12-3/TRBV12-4 CASSFPGGGEKLFF
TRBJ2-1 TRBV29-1 CSVVNSGNEQFF
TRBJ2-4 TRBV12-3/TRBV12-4 CASTLGGPKNIQYF
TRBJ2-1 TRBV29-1 CSVKGGVIEQFF
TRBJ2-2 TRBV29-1 CSVTPVGNSLTGELFF
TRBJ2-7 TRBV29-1 CSVVSGVGSTYEQYF
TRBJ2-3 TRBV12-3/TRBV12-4 CASSFGIAATDTQYF
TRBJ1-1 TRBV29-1 CSVDPGNTEAFF
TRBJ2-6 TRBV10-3 CAIGGQEEISGANVLTF
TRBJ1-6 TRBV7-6 CASSSLPRQGGSPLHF
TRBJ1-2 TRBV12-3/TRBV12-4 CASNKRGGSYGYTF
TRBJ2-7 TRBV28 CASPRTLAVHSSYEQYF
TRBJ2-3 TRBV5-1 CASSTGAGRFDTQYF
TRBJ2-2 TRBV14 CASSQVLGGARELFF
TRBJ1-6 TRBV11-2 CASSLGTRADSPLHF
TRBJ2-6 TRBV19 CASTAQGFGGANVLTF
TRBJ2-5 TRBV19 CASSRVMRGETQYF
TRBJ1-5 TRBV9 CASSPGYSGNQPQHF
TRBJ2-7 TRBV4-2 CASSRLAGSYEQYF
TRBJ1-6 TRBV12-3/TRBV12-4 CASRENRSYNSPLHF
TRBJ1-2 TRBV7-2 CASSSDSYVRDGYTF
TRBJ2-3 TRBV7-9 CASSGGGSSSTDTQYF
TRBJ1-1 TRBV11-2 CASSLAWGGRAEAFF
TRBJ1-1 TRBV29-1 CSGGWTGYTEAFF